The 11 T cell receptor beta chains presented below share a single source sample, sequenced in a study of shared clonotypes between healthy human individuals. The assay was immunoSEQ multiplex PCR, and TCRdb's table has in-frame clones only and misses some. The table lists around 1.4 million clones, around 98.5% of them singletons. Specimen: naive CD4+ T cells sorted from blood. The subset was: CD45RA+ positively selected. The receptors come from a young man in good health.

This chain links TRBV30 with TRBJ2-7, with 11 bases that match TRBD2. V lost 4 bases to trimming and J lost 4 bases; unmatched junction nucleotides: 6. This CDR3 comprises 14 residues. The germline CDR1 and CDR2 sequences are GTSNPN and SVGIG (reference sequence). CDR3 protein: CAWTLSGRAYEQYF. For the CDR3, the DNA is TGTGCCTGGACCCTTAGCGGGAGGGCTTACGAGCAGTACTTC.

This clone was recorded once. The genes are TRBV27 and TRBJ1-4; a possible D gene is TRBD1 (5 bases). The V gene lost 6 bases and the J gene lost 8 bases, with 16 bases spanning the gap. The CDR3 has 14 residues. The germline V gene has CDR1 MNHEY and CDR2 SMNVEV (reference sequence). The DNA for the CDR3 is TGTGCCAGCAGGGTGGGGCTTGGAAGCGAAAAACTGTTTTTT. Amino acid sequence: CASRVGLGSEKLFF. The full variable domain, rest sourced from reference TRBV27 and TRBJ1-4, is EAQVTQNPRYLITVTGKKLTVTCSQNMNHEYMSWYRQDPGLGLRQIYYSMNVEVTDKGDVPEGYKVSRKEKRNFPLILESPSPNQTSLYFCASRVGLGSEKLFFGSGTQLSVL.

As concerns this clone: In the same sample, other DNA sequences code for this CDR3. CDR3: CASSILAGNTGELFF. CDR3 coding DNA: TGTGCCAGTAGTATTTTGGCGGGGAACACCGGGGAGCTGTTTTTT. The rearrangement joins TRBV19 to TRBJ2-2; possible D gene TRBD2, 5 bases. Germline V gene data show CDR1 as LNHDA and CDR2 as SQIVND (reference sequence). Trimming cost V 3 bases and J 1 base, with 9 bases left between them. CDR3 size: 15 residues.

The chain recombines TRBV6-5 with TRBJ1-2; 7 bases fit TRBD1. Germline assignment: CDR1 MNHEY and CDR2 SVGAGI. With V trimmed by 8 bases and J by 5 bases, 14 bases remained unmatched. The CDR3 is made up of 15 amino acids. The CDR3 region is CASLAPRTGGYGYTF. In DNA form, the CDR3 reads TGTGCCAGCTTAGCCCCCAGGACAGGCGGATATGGCTACACCTTC.

CDR3: CASRQAGLYEQYF. DNA for the CDR3: TGTGCCAGCAGACAAGCGGGCCTTTACGAGCAGTACTTC. V is TRBV7-8 and J is TRBJ2-7, with D possibly TRBD2 on 6 matching bases. There are 13 residues in the CDR3. CDR1 and CDR2 (germline): SGHVS, FQNEAQ. V was trimmed by 6 bases and J by 4 bases, leaving 13 bases between them.

The genes are TRBV10-2 and TRBJ2-3, with D perhaps being TRBD1 or TRBD2 (6 bases each). This CDR3 has 12 amino acids. CDR1 WSHSY and CDR2 SAAADI come from the germline V gene. Trimming left V 11 bases short and J 0 bases short, with 9 bases between. CDR3 DNA: TGCGCCTGCGGGACAAGCACAGATACGCAGTATTTT. Protein: CACGTSTDTQYF.

This chain connects TRBV5-4 to TRBJ2-7; no reliable D call. The CDR3 length is 14 residues. V was clipped by 0 bases and J by 3 bases, with 10 bases between them. CDR1 is SGHNT, CDR2 YYREEE, per germline (reference sequence). CDR3: CASSLVPNSYEQYF. The DNA of the CDR3 is TGTGCCAGCAGCTTGGTTCCAAATAGCTACGAGCAGTACTTC.

V is TRBV7-2 and J is TRBJ2-1; TRBD1 might be the D (7 bases). Germline lookup yields CDR1 SGHTA and CDR2 FQGNSA. With 6 bases removed from V and 9 bases from J, the gap between germline ends came to 15 bases. This CDR3 is built from 13 residues. The CDR3 loop is CASRNPGGTEQFF. As DNA, the CDR3 is TGTGCCAGCAGGAACCCAGGGGGGACTGAGCAGTTCTTC.

Notes on this clone: This sample includes further DNA sequences coding for the same CDR3. The chain joins TRBV19 to TRBJ2-1; 8 bases map to TRBD2. This CDR3 comprises 14 residues. V dropped 1 base and J dropped 7; count of bases not matched to a gene: 3. In germline, CDR1 is LNHDA, CDR2 SQIVND (reference sequence). The DNA of the CDR3 is TGTGCCAGTAGTATAGCGGGAGGGAGGAATGAGCAGTTCTTC. Translating gives CASSIAGGRNEQFF.

V and J are TRBV15 and TRBJ1-2, with D possibly being TRBD1 (6 bases). The CDR3 runs to 16 residues. Germline CDR1 and CDR2: LNHNV and YYDKDF (reference sequence). Trimming removed 0 bases from V and 4 bases from J, with 15 bases in between. CDR3 sequence (DNA): TGTGCCACCAGCAGAGATCTGGACAGCACAATCTATGGCTACACCTTC. Translation gives CATSRDLDSTIYGYTF.

Points on this clone: Other DNA sequences in the same sample also yield this CDR3. The chain couples TRBV7-8 to TRBJ2-7; D gene ambiguous. Germline V gene sequence: CDR1 SGHVS, CDR2 FQNEAQ. Deletions cut 1 base from V and 0 bases from J, with 7 bases between. This CDR3 is 14 amino acids long. The CDR3 spells CASSLGLGSYEQYF. CDR3 nucleotides: TGTGCCAGCAGCTTAGGGTTGGGCTCCTACGAGCAGTACTTC.